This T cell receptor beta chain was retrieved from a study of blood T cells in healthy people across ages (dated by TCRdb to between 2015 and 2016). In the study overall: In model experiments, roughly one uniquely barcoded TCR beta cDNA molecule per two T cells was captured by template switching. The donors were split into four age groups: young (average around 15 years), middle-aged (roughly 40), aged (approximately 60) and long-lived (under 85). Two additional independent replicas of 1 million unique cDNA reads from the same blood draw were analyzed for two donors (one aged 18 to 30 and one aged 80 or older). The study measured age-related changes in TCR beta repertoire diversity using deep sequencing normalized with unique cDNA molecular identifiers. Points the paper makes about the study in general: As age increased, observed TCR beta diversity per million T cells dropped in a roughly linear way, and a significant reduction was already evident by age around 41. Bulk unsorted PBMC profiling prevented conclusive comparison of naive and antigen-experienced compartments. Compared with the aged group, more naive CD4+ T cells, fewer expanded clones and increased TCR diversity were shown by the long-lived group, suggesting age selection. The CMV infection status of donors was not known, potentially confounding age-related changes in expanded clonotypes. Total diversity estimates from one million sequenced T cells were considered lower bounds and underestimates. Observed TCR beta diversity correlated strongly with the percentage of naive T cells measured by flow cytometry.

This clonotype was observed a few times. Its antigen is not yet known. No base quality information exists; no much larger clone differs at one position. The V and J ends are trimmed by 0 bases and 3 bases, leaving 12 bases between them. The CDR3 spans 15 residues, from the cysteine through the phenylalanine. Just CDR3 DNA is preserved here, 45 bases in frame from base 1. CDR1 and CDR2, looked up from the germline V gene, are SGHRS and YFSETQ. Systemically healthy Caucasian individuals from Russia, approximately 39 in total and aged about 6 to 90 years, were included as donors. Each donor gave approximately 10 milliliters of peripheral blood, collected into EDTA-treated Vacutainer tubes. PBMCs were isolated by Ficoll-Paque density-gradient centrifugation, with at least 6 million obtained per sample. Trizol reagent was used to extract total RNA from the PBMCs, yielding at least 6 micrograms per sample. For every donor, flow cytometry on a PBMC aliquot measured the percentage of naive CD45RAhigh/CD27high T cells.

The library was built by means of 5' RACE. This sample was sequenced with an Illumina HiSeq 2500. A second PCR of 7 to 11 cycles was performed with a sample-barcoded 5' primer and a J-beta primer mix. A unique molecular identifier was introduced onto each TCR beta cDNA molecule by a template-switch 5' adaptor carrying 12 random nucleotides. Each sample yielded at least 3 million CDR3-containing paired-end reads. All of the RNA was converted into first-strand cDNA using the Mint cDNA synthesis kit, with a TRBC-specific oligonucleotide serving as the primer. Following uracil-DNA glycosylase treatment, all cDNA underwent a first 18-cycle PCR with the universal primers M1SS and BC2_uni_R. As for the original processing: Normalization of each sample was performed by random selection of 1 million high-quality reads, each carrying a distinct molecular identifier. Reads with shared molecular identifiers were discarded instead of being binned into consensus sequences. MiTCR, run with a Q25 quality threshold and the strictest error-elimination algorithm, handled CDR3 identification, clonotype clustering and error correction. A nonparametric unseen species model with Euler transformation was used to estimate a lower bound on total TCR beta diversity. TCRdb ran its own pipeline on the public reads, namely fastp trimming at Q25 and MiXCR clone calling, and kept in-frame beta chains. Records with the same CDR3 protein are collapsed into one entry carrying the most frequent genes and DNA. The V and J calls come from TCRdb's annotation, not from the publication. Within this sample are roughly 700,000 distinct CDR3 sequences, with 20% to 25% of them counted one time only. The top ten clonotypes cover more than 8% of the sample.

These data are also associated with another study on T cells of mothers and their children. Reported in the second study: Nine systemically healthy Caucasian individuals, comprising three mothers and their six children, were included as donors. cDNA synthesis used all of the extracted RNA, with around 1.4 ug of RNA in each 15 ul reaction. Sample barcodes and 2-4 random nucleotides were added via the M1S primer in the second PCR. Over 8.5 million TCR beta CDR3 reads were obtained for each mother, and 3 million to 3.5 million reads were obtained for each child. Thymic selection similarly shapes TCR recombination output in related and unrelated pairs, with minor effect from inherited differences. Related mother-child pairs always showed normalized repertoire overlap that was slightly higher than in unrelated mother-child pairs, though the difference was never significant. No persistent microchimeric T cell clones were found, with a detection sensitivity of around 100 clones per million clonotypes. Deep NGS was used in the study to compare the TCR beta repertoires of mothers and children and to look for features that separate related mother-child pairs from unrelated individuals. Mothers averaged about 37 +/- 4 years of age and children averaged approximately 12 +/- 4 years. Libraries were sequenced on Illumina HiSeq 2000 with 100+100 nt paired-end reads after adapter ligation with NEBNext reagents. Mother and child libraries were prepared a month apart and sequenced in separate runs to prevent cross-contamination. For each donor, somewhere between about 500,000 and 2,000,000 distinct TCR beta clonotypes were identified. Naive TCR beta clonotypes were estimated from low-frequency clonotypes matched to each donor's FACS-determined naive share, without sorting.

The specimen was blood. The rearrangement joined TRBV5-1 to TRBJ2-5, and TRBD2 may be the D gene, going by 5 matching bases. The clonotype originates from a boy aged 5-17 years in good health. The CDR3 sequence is CASSLARGEEETQYF. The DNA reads TGCGCCAGCAGCTTGGCCCGGGGAGAGGAAGAGACCCAGTACTTC. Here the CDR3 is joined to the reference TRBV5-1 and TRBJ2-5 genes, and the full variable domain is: KAGVTQTPRYLIKTRGQQVTLSCSPISGHRSVSWYQQTPGQGLQFLFEYFSETQRNKGNFPGRFSGRQFSNSRSEMNVSTLELGDSALYLCASSLARGEEETQYFGPGTRLLVL.